Here is one T cell receptor (beta chain) with its context. The entry originates in a study of blood T cell repertoires in COVID-19. Overall study: T cells, B-cell-depleted T cells, or PBMCs provided the cDNA or gDNA that served as material.

Per the authors' pipeline: Amplified reference gene primers provided the basis for estimating nucleated cell counts. Clones were read by immunoSEQ multiplex PCR, and TCRdb kept only the in-frame ones, dropping some. V, J and clone size are those of that table, while D and trimming were read from the DNA. The table records 60,000 to 80,000 clones, approximately 89% of them present only once. Trimming stripped 6 bases from V and 5 bases from J, with 13 bases between. CDR1 is SGHTA, CDR2 FQGNSA, per germline. The CDR3 consists of 14 residues. The source is a woman aged 65 to 85 with acute or convalescent COVID-19. Specimen: peripheral blood. The chain employs TRBV7-2 and TRBJ2-2; perhaps TRBD2 as D (6 bases). CDR3 nucleotides: TGTGCCAGCAGATCCTCCGGGACTACCGGGGAGCTGTTTTTT. Translating gives CASRSSGTTGELFF. The variable domain in full, with the rest retrieved from reference TRBV7-2 and TRBJ2-2, is GAGVSQSPSNKVTEKGKDVELRCDPISGHTALYWYRQSLGQGLEFLIYFQGNSAPDKSGLPSDRFSAERTGGSVSTLTIQRTQQEDSAVYLCASRSSGTTGELFFGEGSRLTVL.